The source of this T cell receptor beta chain is a study of cytomegalovirus exposure and HLA in healthy donors. Clones were sequenced by immunoSEQ multiplex PCR, and TCRdb holds only the in-frame ones, with some missing. The profile shows about 100,000 clones, 70% to 85% of them singletons. The sequence derives from a woman between 18 and 29 years old in good health and CMV-seronegative. The sample taken for sequencing was PBMCs.

The CDR3 sequence: CASSLATDTQYF. In nucleotides, the CDR3 is TGTGCCAGCAGCTTGGCCACAGATACGCAGTATTTT. The rearrangement joins TRBV7-2 to TRBJ2-3; no clear D. CDR3 length: 12 amino acids. Trimming cost V 3 bases and J 2 bases, with 3 bases left between them. Germline values: CDR1 SGHTA, CDR2 FQGNSA.